These 5 T cell receptor beta chains originate from one sample sequenced in a study of blood T cell dynamics during melanoma immunotherapy. The data were produced by immunoSEQ multiplex PCR, yet TCRdb's version contains in-frame clones alone and is incomplete. The table has 6,000 to 8,000 clones, roughly 84% seen once. Time point indicated: pre-treatment baseline. Here the sequenced sample was blood, taken from a patient treated with checkpoint blockade. Receptors originate from a human donor with melanoma.

The V gene is TRBV5-1, the J gene TRBJ2-7; TRBD2 agrees at 7 bases. The V segment lost 0 bases and the J segment 4 bases; nucleotides outside the gene matches: 7. The length of the CDR3 is 15 residues. The V gene's germline CDR1 is SGHRS and CDR2 YFSETQ. CDR3 nucleotide sequence: TGCGCCAGCAGCTTGGCATTAGCGGGTTATTACGAGCAGTACTTC. It encodes CASSLALAGYYEQYF.

This chain links TRBV28 with TRBJ2-7, with 9 positions matching TRBD1. The CDR3 runs to 15 residues. After removal of 1 base from V and 4 bases from J, the junction contained 5 bases not matched to a gene. Germline loops: CDR1 MDHEN, CDR2 SYDVKM. The CDR3 nucleotides read TGTGCCAGCAGTTTATTGGGACAGGGCGAATACGAGCAGTACTTC. Translating gives CASSLLGQGEYEQYF.

As for this clone: Sequence at one end of the junction differs from germline and may be a read error. The DNA for the CDR3 is TGTGCCAGCAGCGGGTACCGGGACTCCCATTACGTGCAGTACTTC. Its translation is CASSGYRDSHYVQYF. The rearrangement uses TRBV7-9 and TRBJ2-7, with a weak D call TRBD2 (6 bases). CDR1 SEHNR and CDR2 FQNEAQ come from the germline V gene (reference sequence). The CDR3 has 15 residues.

The chain carries TRBV29-1 and TRBJ1-2; no clear D gene. Between the trimmed V and J ends, which lost 0 bases and 0 bases, there was a span of 14 bases. Germline CDR1 SQVTM, CDR2 ANQGSEA. This CDR3 is built from 16 residues. The CDR3 is CSVEDRWTPTNYGYTF. The DNA of the CDR3 is TGCAGCGTTGAAGATCGATGGACTCCTACTAACTATGGCTACACCTTC.

This chain connects TRBV6-5 to TRBJ2-7, with TRBD1 identical over 9 bases. Trimming removed 4 bases from V and 6 bases from J; junction bases left unmatched: 10. The CDR3 is 15 residues long. CDR1 and CDR2 (germline): MNHEY, SVGAGI. The CDR3 bases are TGTGCCAGCAGTTCCCGGGACAGGGAACTGGGCGAGCAGTACTTC. Residues: CASSSRDRELGEQYF.